This is a list of T cell receptor beta chains from one sample in a study of cytomegalovirus exposure and HLA in healthy donors. Produced via immunoSEQ multiplex PCR; TCRdb's table is partial and in-frame only. The data show about 140,000 clones, approximately 84% seen once. Sequenced: PBMCs. These receptor sequences come from a woman in her 30s in good health and CMV-seronegative. Each CDR3 is given with its conserved first and last residue. The D gene is left open where the match is weak. Where a row states a size, it is once, few, many or the class of an expanded clone; other rows omit it.

J gene | D gene | clone size | V gene | CDR3 DNA | CDR3 protein
TRBJ2-1 | TRBD1 | . | TRBV19 | TGTGCCAGTAGTACCTGGACAGGGGGCGATGAGCAGTTCTTC | CASSTWTGGDEQFF
TRBJ2-7 | TRBD1 | . | TRBV7-2 | TGTGCCAGCAGCTTACGGACAGGGGGCCACGAGCAGTACTTC | CASSLRTGGHEQYF
TRBJ2-5 | TRBD2 | . | TRBV5-5 | TGTGCCAGCAGCTTGGAACTAGCGGGGGGCCGGGTTACGTACTTC | CASSLELAGGRVTYF
TRBJ1-4 | . | . | TRBV21-1 | TGTGCCAGCAGCAAAGAGGAGAGCGCTAATGAAAAACTGTTTTTT | CASSKEESANEKLFF
TRBJ1-2 | . | . | TRBV20-1 | TGCAGTGCTAGAGACGGGTACTACACCTTC | CSARDGYYTF
TRBJ1-2 | TRBD1 | . | TRBV7-9 | TGTGCCAGCAGCCCAAGGGAAACAGGGGAAGGCTACACCTTC | CASSPRETGEGYTF
TRBJ1-3 | . | once | TRBV4-3 | TGCGCCAGCAGTCCCAGTACAGGGAGCTGGGGCACCATATATTTT | CASSPSTGSWGTIYF
TRBJ2-1 | . | . | TRBV7-2 | TGTGCCAGCAGCACCGGACAGAGCTCCTACAATGAGCAGTTCTTC | CASSTGQSSYNEQFF
TRBJ1-1 | TRBD1 | . | TRBV7-2 | TGTGCCAGCAGCTTATTGCGGAGGGGGCTGGGCACTGAAGCTTTCTTT | CASSLLRRGLGTEAFF
TRBJ2-2 | . | . | TRBV9 | TGTGCCAGCAGCACTCACACCGGGGAGCTGTTTTTT | CASSTHTGELFF
TRBJ2-7 | . | . | TRBV5-6 | TGTGCCAGCAGCTCCGAGGGGGTCGACGAGCAGTACTTC | CASSSEGVDEQYF
TRBJ1-6 | TRBD1 | . | TRBV6-1 | TGTGCCAGCAGTGAAAGTCATCCGGACAGGTCACCCCTCCACTTT | CASSESHPDRSPLHF
TRBJ2-6 | . | . | TRBV9 | TGTGCCAGCAGCGCGACAGGATACTCTGGGGCCAACGTCCTGACTTTC | CASSATGYSGANVLTF
TRBJ1-1 | TRBD1 | . | TRBV4-1 | TGCGCCAGCAGCCATGGGACAGGGCCGAACACTGAAGCTTTCTTT | CASSHGTGPNTEAFF
TRBJ2-7 | TRBD2 | . | TRBV5-4 | TGTGCCAGCAGTCCCGCAGCGGGAGGTTCCTACGAGCAGTACTTC | CASSPAAGGSYEQYF
TRBJ2-2 | . | . | TRBV6-5 | TGTGCCAGCAGTTACGGGACAAAAGCCGGGGAGCTGTTTTTT | CASSYGTKAGELFF
TRBJ1-4 | TRBD1 | once | TRBV5-1 | TGCGCCAGCAGCTCAGGGACAGGGGGAGAAAAACTGTTTTTT | CASSSGTGGEKLFF
TRBJ1-1 | . | . | TRBV6-6 | TGTGCCAGCAGTTTCTACAGGGACCCTGAAGCTTTCTTT | CASSFYRDPEAFF
TRBJ2-7 | . | once | TRBV2 | TGTGCCAGCAGTGCAGGGATCTCCTACGAGCAGTACTTC | CASSAGISYEQYF
TRBJ1-2 | . | . | TRBV5-1 | TGCGCCAGCAGCACACCTGAGGGTGCCTATGGCTACACCTTC | CASSTPEGAYGYTF
TRBJ2-3 | . | . | TRBV7-9 | TGTGCCAGCAGGAGAGGGGGGGCGGGATCTGCGCAGTATTTT | CASRRGGAGSAQYF
TRBJ2-5 | . | . | TRBV2 | TGTGCCAGCAGCTACGGGACAATTAACCAAGAGACCCAGTACTTC | CASSYGTINQETQYF
TRBJ1-5 | TRBD1 | once | TRBV11-2 | TGTGCCAGCAGCTCGGGGACAGGGGGCCAGCCCCAGCATTTT | CASSSGTGGQPQHF
TRBJ2-7 | . | . | TRBV15 | TGTGCCACCAGCATTACTTGGGCCGGTGGTGGCGAGCAGTACTTC | CATSITWAGGGEQYF
TRBJ1-4 | . | . | TRBV9 | TGTGCCAGCAGCGTAGCGGGGTTCGGAAGTGAAAAACTGTTTTTT | CASSVAGFGSEKLFF
TRBJ2-3 | TRBD2 | . | TRBV4-2 | TGTGCCAGCAGCCAAGGGTTCGATGCGGGGGGCTCGAGTGGTACGCAGTATTTT | CASSQGFDAGGSSGTQYF
TRBJ2-7 | . | . | TRBV10-3 | TGTGCCATCAGTGAGTCCAGCAGGGGTCTTTGGGAGCAGTACTTC | CAISESSRGLWEQYF
TRBJ1-1 | . | . | TRBV5-1 | TGCGCCAGCAGCTTGGCCACTCCGGTCGGAGCTTTCTTT | CASSLATPVGAFF
TRBJ2-1 | TRBD2 | . | TRBV18 | TGTGCCAGCTCACTCGGGACTAGCGGTGAGCAGTTCTTC | CASSLGTSGEQFF
TRBJ2-3 | . | . | TRBV5-1 | TGCGCCAGCAGCCCCGGGGTAGGTTCGGGCGGAACAGATACGCAGTATTTT | CASSPGVGSGGTDTQYF
TRBJ2-2 | TRBD2 | . | TRBV9 | TGTGCCAGCAGCGGCTCCAGGACTAGCGGAGACACCGGGGAGCTGTTTTTT | CASSGSRTSGDTGELFF
TRBJ2-5 | . | . | TRBV18 | TGTGCCAGCTCACCGACTCAAGAGACCCAGTACTTC | CASSPTQETQYF
TRBJ2-3 | . | . | TRBV29-1 | TGCAGCGACACAGGGCGCGGAGATACGCAGTATTTT | CSDTGRGDTQYF
TRBJ2-4 | TRBD2 | . | TRBV5-1 | TGCGCCAGCAGCTGGGCCGGGACTAGTGAAGACATTCAGTACTTC | CASSWAGTSEDIQYF
TRBJ1-2 | . | . | TRBV27 | TGTGCCAGCAGTTTGGGCAGCACTTATGGCTACACCTTC | CASSLGSTYGYTF
TRBJ2-3 | TRBD2 | . | TRBV7-8 | TGTGCCAGCAGCTCCTCCCCGAAAACCGGGACTAGGAGCACAGATACGCAGTATTTT | CASSSSPKTGTRSTDTQYF
TRBJ1-1 | TRBD1 | . | TRBV5-1 | TGCGCCAGCAGCCCTGGACAGGGAGTCCGGGACACTGAAGCTTTCTTT | CASSPGQGVRDTEAFF
TRBJ2-7 | TRBD1 | . | TRBV14 | TGTGCCAGCAGCCAACTACGGACAGGGTCCCACGAGCAGTACTTC | CASSQLRTGSHEQYF
TRBJ2-3 | . | . | TRBV18 | TGTGCCAGCTCACCGCGGTCCGCGAACACAGATACGCAGTATTTT | CASSPRSANTDTQYF
TRBJ2-7 | TRBD1 | few | TRBV7-2 | TGTGCCAGCAGCCCTAAGTCCGGGACAGGGGTCCGCTACGAGCAGTACTTC | CASSPKSGTGVRYEQYF
TRBJ2-2 | . | . | TRBV5-1 | TGCGCCAGCAGCTTGGGCGGGGCCAGGAACACACCGGGGGAGCTGTTTTTT | CASSLGGARNTPGELFF
TRBJ2-1 | TRBD2 | . | TRBV7-6 | TGTGCCAGCAGCCTATTGGTTGAGCGGGGGGTCGATGAGCAGTTCTTC | CASSLLVERGVDEQFF
TRBJ2-7 | . | . | TRBV4-1 | TGCGCCAGCAGCCAAGGGCCTTGGGGGCCACCGACCTACGAGCAGTACTTC | CASSQGPWGPPTYEQYF
TRBJ1-2 | . | once | TRBV2 | TGTGCCAGCAGTGAAGAGAGCTATGGCTACACCTTC | CASSEESYGYTF
TRBJ1-5 | . | few | TRBV7-2 | TGTGCCAGCAGCTTATATCTGGGTGTGGGCCAGCCCCAGCATTTT | CASSLYLGVGQPQHF
TRBJ2-7 | TRBD2 | once | TRBV9 | TGTGCCAGCAGCGTAGGGGAGCGGGGGTCCTACGAGCAGTACTTC | CASSVGERGSYEQYF
TRBJ1-6 | . | . | TRBV6-1 | TGTGCCAGCACCATAACTCGGTCACCCCTCCACTTT | CASTITRSPLHF
TRBJ2-7 | . | . | TRBV5-4 | TGTGCCAGCAGCCGGGCGACAGGTTCCTTAGGCGAGCAGTACTTC | CASSRATGSLGEQYF
TRBJ1-5 | TRBD1 | . | TRBV29-1 | TGCAGCGTTACAGGGGGCTCCAATCAGCCCCAGCATTTT | CSVTGGSNQPQHF
TRBJ1-6 | . | . | TRBV5-1 | TGCGCCAGCAGCTTGGAGAGGGGGTCACCCCTCCACTTT | CASSLERGSPLHF
TRBJ2-1 | . | . | TRBV6-6 | TGTGCCAGCAGTTACGGGGGGAGCTCCTACAATGAGCAGTTCTTC | CASSYGGSSYNEQFF
TRBJ1-3 | . | . | TRBV5-4 | TGTGCCAGCAGCCCTAGTCCCGGAAACACCATATATTTT | CASSPSPGNTIYF
TRBJ2-5 | TRBD1 | . | TRBV7-9 | TGTGCCAGCAGGCCGGGGACAGGACAAGAGGCCCAGTACTTC | CASRPGTGQEAQYF
TRBJ2-7 | TRBD2 | . | TRBV9 | TGTGCCAGCAGCGTAGCGGGGGGTTTTAACTACGAGCAGTACTTC | CASSVAGGFNYEQYF
TRBJ2-1 | . | . | TRBV7-9 | TGTGCCAGCAGCTTACGGGGCGGAGGGGGCGCCTACAATGAGCAGTTCTTC | CASSLRGGGGAYNEQFF
TRBJ1-6 | . | . | TRBV14 | TGTGCCAGCAGCTCCCGCGAGGGTCTCGCGAATTCACCCCTCCACTTT | CASSSREGLANSPLHF